This T cell receptor (beta chain) was obtained from a study of regulatory T cells in long-lasting Graves disease. Time point defined: persistent/refractory GD, antithyroid drugs over 5 years with positive TRAb. The TCR library was prepared using RNA isolated from PBMCs. This clonotype was recorded many times. Between the trimmed V and J ends, which lost 2 bases and 0 bases, there was a span of 23 bases. CDR1 is MNHEY and CDR2 is SMNVEV in the germline V gene (reference sequence). The CDR3 sequence is 20 residues long. Assembly of TCR beta libraries relied on iRepertoire HTBI primers together with Arm-PCR of CDR3 regions. One entry per CDR3 protein results from TCRdb running MiXCR on the multiplex PCR reads. Of 300,000 or so distinct CDR3 sequences listed, less than 20% are singletons.

This sequence was found in a female donor with Graves disease. The chain combines TRBV27 with TRBJ1-5; no reliable D call. The material was peripheral blood mononuclear cells (PBMCs), obtained when the disease was refractory, from a patient treated with antithyroid drugs. In nucleotides, the CDR3 is TGTGCCAGCAGTTTACGAGGATTCTCCCAGATGCCTCTTAGCAATCAGCCCCAGCATTTT. It specifies CASSLRGFSQMPLSNQPQHF.